A selection of T cell receptor beta chains follows, all from one sample in a study of identical twins. TCRdb redid the calling of the 5' RACE reads with MiXCR, one entry per CDR3 protein. The sample records roughly 700,000 distinct CDR3 sequences, less than 10% being singletons. These same records also appear under a second study, on yellow fever vaccine responses in identical twins.

The sample was PBMCs. These receptors were taken from a woman younger than 35 in good health. Each CDR3 is given with its conserved first and last residue. A D gene is named only where the DNA matches it firmly. Clone size is given for some rows only: seen once, a few or many times, or a class if the clone is expanded.

TRBD1 NA 18 TRBJ2-3 TRBV11-1 TGTGCCAGCAGCTTTTACCGGGACAGCGGCCGAAATATGGATACGCAGTATTTT CASSFYRDSGRNMDTQYF
TRBD2 few 17 TRBJ2-1 TRBV12-3/TRBV12-4 TGTGCCAGCAGTCTAGGGACTAGCGGGGGGCCATGGAATGAGCAGTTCTTC CASSLGTSGGPWNEQFF
TRBD1 few 15 TRBJ1-2 TRBV7-2 TGTGCCAGCAGAAGACCAGGGGGCGCCGACTATGGCTACACCTTC CASRRPGGADYGYTF
NA NA 15 TRBJ2-7 TRBV19 TGTGCCAGTAGTATTGATCCGCAGGGGACCTACGAGCAGTACTTC CASSIDPQGTYEQYF
NA few 15 TRBJ1-1 TRBV27 TGTGCCAGCAGTTTATTCGTAGGATTGAACACTGAAGCTTTCTTT CASSLFVGLNTEAFF
NA NA 15 TRBJ2-7 TRBV7-2 TGTGCCAGCAGCTTAGAGGGGGGGAATCCCTACGAGCAGTACTTC CASSLEGGNPYEQYF
NA few 15 TRBJ1-6 TRBV9 TGTGCCAGCAGCGCCGGAGACCGGCTGAATTCACCCCTCCACTTT CASSAGDRLNSPLHF
NA many 14 TRBJ2-7 TRBV5-1 TGCGCCAGCAGGCCAACAGGGAGTGGGTACGAGCAGTACTTC CASRPTGSGYEQYF
NA few 12 TRBJ2-2 TRBV7-9 TGTGCCAGCCCAGGGGGGCCCGGGGAGCTGTTTTTT CASPGGPGELFF
NA NA 16 TRBJ2-7 TRBV5-8 TGTGCCAGCAGCCTGGGGCTCCTCTGCGGGGGCCACGAGCAGTACTTC CASSLGLLCGGHEQYF
TRBD1 few 17 TRBJ1-1 TRBV28 TGTGCCAGCAGTTTTAGGAACAGGGGACTCGCGAACACTGAAGCTTTCTTT CASSFRNRGLANTEAFF
NA few 17 TRBJ2-1 TRBV2 TGTGCCAGCACCGAACTAGGAGCTTTGCCTACCTACAATGAGCAGTTCTTC CASTELGALPTYNEQFF
TRBD1 many 14 TRBJ2-7 TRBV7-9 TGTGCCAGCAGCCCAGGGGACAGGGGTTACGAGCAGTACTTC CASSPGDRGYEQYF
TRBD2 few 17 TRBJ2-1 TRBV5-1 TGCGCCAGCAGTCTTAGGAGCGGGAGTGAAGGCTACAATGAGCAGTTCTTC CASSLRSGSEGYNEQFF
NA NA 12 TRBJ2-2 TRBV4-1 TGCGCCAGCAGCCAAATTACCGAGGAGCTGTTTTTT CASSQITEELFF
NA few 14 TRBJ2-2 TRBV7-9 TGTGCCAGCAGCGCGACAGAGGACCCCGGGGAGCTGTTTTTT CASSATEDPGELFF
NA NA 19 TRBJ2-7 TRBV12-2 TGTGCAAGTCGCTTAAATCAAGAACGGGGTCGGACACAGGGGAGTGAGCAGTACTTC CASRLNQERGRTQGSEQYF
TRBD1 few 15 TRBJ1-1 TRBV6-1 TGTGCCAGCAGTGGAAACAGGGGGCAGAACACTGAAGCTTTCTTT CASSGNRGQNTEAFF
NA few 16 TRBJ1-1 TRBV7-2 TGTGCCAGCAGCCGACGCGGGGTGGGTGACAACACTGAAGCTTTCTTT CASSRRGVGDNTEAFF
TRBD2 many 13 TRBJ2-7 TRBV27 TGTGCCAGCAGCGGACGACTAGCGGGAGAGCAGTACTTC CASSGRLAGEQYF
TRBD2 many 18 TRBJ2-3 TRBV29-1 TGCAGCGTGCTGGGGGGGACTAGCGGGATTGGTAGCACAGATACGCAGTATTTT CSVLGGTSGIGSTDTQYF
TRBD2 few 16 TRBJ2-7 TRBV28 TGTGCCAGCAGTTTGTCCGGACTAGCGGGTTCCTACGAGCAGTACTTC CASSLSGLAGSYEQYF
TRBD2 many 17 TRBJ2-1 TRBV4-2 TGTGCCAGCAGCCAAGAGGTTCTAGCGGGGGGTAGGGATGAGCAGTTCTTC CASSQEVLAGGRDEQFF
NA NA 14 TRBJ2-2 TRBV18 TGTGCCAGCTCACTCCCGACTAGCACCGGGGAGCTGTTTTTT CASSLPTSTGELFF
NA few 13 TRBJ1-2 TRBV29-1 TGCAGCGTTGAAGCTCAGGGTCCCTATGGCTACACCTTC CSVEAQGPYGYTF
NA many 13 TRBJ2-1 TRBV20-1 TGCCTGGGGGGCGACCGAGCGGACAATGAGCAGTTCTTC CLGGDRADNEQFF
NA many 11 TRBJ2-1 TRBV29-1 TGCAGCCCCGACAGATACAATGAGCAGTTCTTC CSPDRYNEQFF
NA many 13 TRBJ2-1 TRBV5-6 TGTGCCAGCAGCCTCCGAGCGTTCTCCGGGCAGTTCTTC CASSLRAFSGQFF
NA many 13 TRBJ2-1 TRBV5-6 TGTGCCAGCAGCCCCAGGCCCTACAATGAGCAGTTCTTC CASSPRPYNEQFF
NA NA 15 TRBJ2-7 TRBV3-1 TGTGCCAGCAGCCAAGTTTCCCAGGGTTCCTACGAGCAGTACTTC CASSQVSQGSYEQYF
NA many 15 TRBJ2-3 TRBV4-3 TGCGCCAGCAGCCAAGACCGGGACCTGGGGGATACGCAGTATTTT CASSQDRDLGDTQYF
NA NA 13 TRBJ2-1 TRBV6-2/TRBV6-3 TGTGCCAGCAGTGCCCTGTTCTACAATGAGCAGTTCTTC CASSALFYNEQFF
NA NA 15 TRBJ2-4 TRBV10-3 TGTGCCAGCAGGGACGGGCAGGGGGCCAAAAACATTCAGTACTTC CASRDGQGAKNIQYF
NA many 16 TRBJ2-5 TRBV6-5 TGTGCCAGCAGTTACAACACGGGGCGGGTCCAAGAGACCCAGTACTTC CASSYNTGRVQETQYF
NA few 14 TRBJ2-6 TRBV20-1 TGCAGTGCACCAAGCCGCTCTGGGGCCAACGTCCTGACTTTC CSAPSRSGANVLTF
NA few 13 TRBJ2-5 TRBV20-1 TGCAGTGCTAGAGATCTGGGGAGAGAGACCCAGTACTTC CSARDLGRETQYF
NA many 16 TRBJ2-3 TRBV12-3/TRBV12-4 TGTGCCAGCAGTTTTAGGCCAGATTCGCAAACAGATACGCAGTATTTT CASSFRPDSQTDTQYF
NA NA 16 TRBJ2-3 TRBV29-1 TGCAGCGTTGAACTTTCTGCAGATCCTAGCACAGATACGCAGTATTTT CSVELSADPSTDTQYF
NA once 15 TRBJ2-1 TRBV6-2/TRBV6-3 TGTGCCAGCACTTTGGGTAGCAGGCCTTCCAATGAGCAGTTCTTC CASTLGSRPSNEQFF
TRBD2 NA 14 TRBJ2-3 TRBV19 TGTGCCACTACTAGCGGGAGGAACACAGATACGCAGTATTTT CATTSGRNTDTQYF
NA few 14 TRBJ2-7 TRBV20-1 TGCAGCGCAGGTGCGCTAGCGATTTCCTACGAGCAGTACTTC CSAGALAISYEQYF
TRBD1 many 16 TRBJ2-1 TRBV5-1 TGCGCCAGCAGCGGGGACAGGGGGCGTCGTAACAATGAGCAGTTCTTC CASSGDRGRRNNEQFF
TRBD2 NA 16 TRBJ2-5 TRBV10-3 TGTGCCATCAGTGACCCGACTAGCCGTTCGCTAGAGACCCAGTACTTC CAISDPTSRSLETQYF
TRBD2 NA 17 TRBJ2-2 TRBV7-9 TGTGCCAGCAGCTTGACTAGCGGGGGGTCAAACACCGGGGAGCTGTTTTTT CASSLTSGGSNTGELFF
NA few 13 TRBJ2-2 TRBV30 TGTGCCTGGAGTGATCTGGGTATCGGGGAGCTGTTTTTT CAWSDLGIGELFF